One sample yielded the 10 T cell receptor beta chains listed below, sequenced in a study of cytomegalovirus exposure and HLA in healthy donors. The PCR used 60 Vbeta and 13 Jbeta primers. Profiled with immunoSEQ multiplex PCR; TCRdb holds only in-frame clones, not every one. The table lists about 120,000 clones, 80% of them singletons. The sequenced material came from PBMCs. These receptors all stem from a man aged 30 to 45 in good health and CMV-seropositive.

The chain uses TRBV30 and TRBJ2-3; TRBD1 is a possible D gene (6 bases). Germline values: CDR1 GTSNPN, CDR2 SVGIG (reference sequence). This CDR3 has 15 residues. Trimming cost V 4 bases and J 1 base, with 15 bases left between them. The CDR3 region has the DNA TGTGCCTGGACCCAGGGGCGGCCTCGCACAGATACGCAGTATTTT. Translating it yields CAWTQGRPRTDTQYF.

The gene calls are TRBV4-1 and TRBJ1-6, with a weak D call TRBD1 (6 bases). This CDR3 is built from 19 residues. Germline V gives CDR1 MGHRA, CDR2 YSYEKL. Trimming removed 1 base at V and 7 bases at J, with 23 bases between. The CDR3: CASSQGNGKKGVRNSPLHF. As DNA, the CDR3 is TGCGCCAGCAGCCAAGGCAATGGGAAAAAGGGGGTTAGGAATTCACCCCTCCACTTT.

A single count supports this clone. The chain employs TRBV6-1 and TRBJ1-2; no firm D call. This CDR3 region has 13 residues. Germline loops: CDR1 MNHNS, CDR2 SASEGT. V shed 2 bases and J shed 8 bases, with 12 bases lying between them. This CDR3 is CASSELGLGGYTF. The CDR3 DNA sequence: TGTGCCAGCAGTGAACTGGGCCTGGGCGGCTACACCTTC.

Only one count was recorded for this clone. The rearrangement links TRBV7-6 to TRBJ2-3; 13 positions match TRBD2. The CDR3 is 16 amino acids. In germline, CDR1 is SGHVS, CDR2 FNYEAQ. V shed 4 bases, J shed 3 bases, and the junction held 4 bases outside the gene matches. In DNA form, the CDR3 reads TGTGCCAGCAGCTCCTCGACTAGCGGGGGGACAGATACGCAGTATTTT. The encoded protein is CASSSSTSGGTDTQYF.

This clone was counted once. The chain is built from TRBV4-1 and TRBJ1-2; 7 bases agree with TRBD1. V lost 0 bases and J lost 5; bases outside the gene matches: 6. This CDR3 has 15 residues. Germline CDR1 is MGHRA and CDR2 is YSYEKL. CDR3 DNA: TGCGCCAGCAGCCAAGATCTCGCAGGGGGTTATGGCTACACCTTC. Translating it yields CASSQDLAGGYGYTF.

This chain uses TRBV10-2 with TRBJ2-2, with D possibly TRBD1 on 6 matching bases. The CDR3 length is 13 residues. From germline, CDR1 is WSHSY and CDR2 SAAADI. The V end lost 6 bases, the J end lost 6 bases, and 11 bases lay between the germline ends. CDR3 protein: CASRLQGPGELFF. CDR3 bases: TGCGCCAGCAGACTACAGGGCCCCGGGGAGCTGTTTTTT.

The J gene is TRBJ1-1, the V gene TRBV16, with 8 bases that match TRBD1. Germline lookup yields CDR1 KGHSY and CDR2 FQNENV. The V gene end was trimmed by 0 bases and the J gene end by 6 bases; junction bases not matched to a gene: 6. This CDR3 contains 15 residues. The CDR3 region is CASSQSQGASPEAFF. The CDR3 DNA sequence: TGTGCCAGCAGCCAATCTCAGGGGGCAAGCCCTGAAGCTTTCTTT.

CDR3 in DNA: TGTGCCAGCAGCCTCGGACTGACCTACGAGCAGTACTTC. This gives the protein CASSLGLTYEQYF. This chain links TRBV4-2 with TRBJ2-7, with a tentative D call TRBD2 (5 bases). With 4 bases removed from V and 2 bases from J, the gap between germline ends came to 9 bases. Germline-derived CDR1 and CDR2 are LGHNA and YNFKEQ. The CDR3 has 13 amino acids.

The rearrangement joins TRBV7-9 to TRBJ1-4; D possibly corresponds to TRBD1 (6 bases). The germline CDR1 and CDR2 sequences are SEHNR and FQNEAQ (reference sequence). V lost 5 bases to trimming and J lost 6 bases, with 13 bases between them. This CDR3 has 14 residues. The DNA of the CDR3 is TGTGCCAGCAGCCACCGGGCAGGGGATGAAAAACTGTTTTTT. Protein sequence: CASSHRAGDEKLFF.

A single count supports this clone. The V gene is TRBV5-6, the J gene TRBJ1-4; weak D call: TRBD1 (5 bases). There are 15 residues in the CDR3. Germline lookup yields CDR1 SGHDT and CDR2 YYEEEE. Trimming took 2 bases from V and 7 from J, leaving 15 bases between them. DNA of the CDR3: TGTGCCAGCAGCTTTCGGGGGAGGGTCGGTGAAAAACTGTTTTTT. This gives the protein CASSFRGRVGEKLFF.